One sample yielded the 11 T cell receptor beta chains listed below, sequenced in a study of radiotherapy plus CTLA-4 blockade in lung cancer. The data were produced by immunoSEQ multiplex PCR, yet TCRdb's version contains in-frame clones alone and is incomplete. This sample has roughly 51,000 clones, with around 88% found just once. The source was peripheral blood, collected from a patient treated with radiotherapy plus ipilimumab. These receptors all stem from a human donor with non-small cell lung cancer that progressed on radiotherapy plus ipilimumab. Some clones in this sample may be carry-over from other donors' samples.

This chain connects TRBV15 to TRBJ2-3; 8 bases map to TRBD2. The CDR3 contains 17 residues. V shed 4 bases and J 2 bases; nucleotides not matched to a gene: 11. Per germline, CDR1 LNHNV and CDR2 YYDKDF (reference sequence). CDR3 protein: CATSTRGPGGDTDTQYF. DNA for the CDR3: TGTGCCACCAGCACCAGAGGTCCGGGAGGGGACACAGATACGCAGTATTTT. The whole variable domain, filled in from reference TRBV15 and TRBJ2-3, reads DAMVIQNPRYQVTQFGKPVTLSCSQTLNHNVMYWYQQKSSQAPKLLFHYYDKDFNNEADTPDNFQSRRPNTSFCFLDIRSPGLGDTAMYLCATSTRGPGGDTDTQYFGPGTRLTVL.

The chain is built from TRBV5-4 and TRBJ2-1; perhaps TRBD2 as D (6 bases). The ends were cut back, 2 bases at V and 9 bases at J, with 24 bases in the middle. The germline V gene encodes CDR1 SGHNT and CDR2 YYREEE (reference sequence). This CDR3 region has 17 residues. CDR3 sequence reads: CASSFNRETGLRGEQFF. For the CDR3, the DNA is TGTGCCAGCAGCTTTAACCGGGAGACTGGATTACGGGGTGAGCAGTTCTTC. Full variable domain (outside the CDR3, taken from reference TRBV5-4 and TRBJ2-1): ETGVTQSPTHLIKTRGQQVTLRCSSQSGHNTVSWYQQALGQGPQFIFQYYREEENGRGNFPPRFSGLQFPNYSSELNVNALELDDSALYLCASSFNRETGLRGEQFFGPGTRLTVL.

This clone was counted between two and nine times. The CDR3 loop is CASSQGDGRLGKETQYF. In DNA, the CDR3 is TGCGCCAGCAGCCAAGGGGACGGGAGATTAGGAAAAGAGACCCAGTACTTC. This chain links TRBV4-3 with TRBJ2-5; D might be TRBD2 (6 bases). This CDR3 is 17 amino acids long. V lost 1 base, J lost 3 bases, and 18 bases lay in between. CDR1 is LGHNA and CDR2 is YSLEER in the germline V gene.

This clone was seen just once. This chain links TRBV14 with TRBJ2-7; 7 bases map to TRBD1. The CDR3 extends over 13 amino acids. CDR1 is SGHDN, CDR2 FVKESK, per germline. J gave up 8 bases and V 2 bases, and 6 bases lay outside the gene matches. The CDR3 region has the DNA TGTGCCAGCAGCCAAAACTTACAGGGGCAGCAGTACTTC. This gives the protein CASSQNLQGQQYF.

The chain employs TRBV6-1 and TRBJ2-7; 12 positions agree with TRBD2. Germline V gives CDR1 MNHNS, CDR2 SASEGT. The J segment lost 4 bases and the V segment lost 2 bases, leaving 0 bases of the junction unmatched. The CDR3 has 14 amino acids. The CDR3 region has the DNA TGTGCCAGCAGTGAAACTAGCGGGGGGTACGAGCAGTACTTC. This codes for CASSETSGGYEQYF.

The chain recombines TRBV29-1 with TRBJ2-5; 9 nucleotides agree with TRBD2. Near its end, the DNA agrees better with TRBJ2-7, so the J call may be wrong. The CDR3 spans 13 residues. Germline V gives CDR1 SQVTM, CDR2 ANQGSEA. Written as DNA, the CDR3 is TGCAGCGTGCGGACTAGCGCTGCCTACGAGCAGTACTTC. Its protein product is CSVRTSAAYEQYF.

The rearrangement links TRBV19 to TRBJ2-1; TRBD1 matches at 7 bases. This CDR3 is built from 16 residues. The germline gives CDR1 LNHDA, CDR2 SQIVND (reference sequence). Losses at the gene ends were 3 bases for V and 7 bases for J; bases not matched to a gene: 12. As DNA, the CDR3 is TGTGCCAGTAGTATGACCGCTGACAGGGTGGGAAATGAGCAGTTCTTC. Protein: CASSMTADRVGNEQFF.

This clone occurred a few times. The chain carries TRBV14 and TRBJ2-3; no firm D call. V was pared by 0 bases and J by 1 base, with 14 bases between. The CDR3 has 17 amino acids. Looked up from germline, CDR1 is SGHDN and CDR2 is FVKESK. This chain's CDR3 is CASSQDLPVPGTDTQYF. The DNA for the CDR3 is TGTGCCAGCAGCCAAGATCTTCCCGTCCCCGGCACAGATACGCAGTATTTT.

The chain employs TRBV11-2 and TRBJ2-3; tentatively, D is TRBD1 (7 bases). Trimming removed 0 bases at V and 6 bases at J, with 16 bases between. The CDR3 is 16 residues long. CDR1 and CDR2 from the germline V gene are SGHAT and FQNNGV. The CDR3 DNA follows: TGTGCCAGCAGCTTAGATTGGGCAGGGGGGAAGGATACGCAGTATTTT. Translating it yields CASSLDWAGGKDTQYF.

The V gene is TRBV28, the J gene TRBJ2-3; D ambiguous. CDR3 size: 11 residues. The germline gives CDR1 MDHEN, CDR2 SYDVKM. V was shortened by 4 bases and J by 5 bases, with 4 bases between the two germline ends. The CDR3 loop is CASSSIDTQYF. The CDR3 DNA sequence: TGTGCCAGCAGTTCTATAGATACGCAGTATTTT.

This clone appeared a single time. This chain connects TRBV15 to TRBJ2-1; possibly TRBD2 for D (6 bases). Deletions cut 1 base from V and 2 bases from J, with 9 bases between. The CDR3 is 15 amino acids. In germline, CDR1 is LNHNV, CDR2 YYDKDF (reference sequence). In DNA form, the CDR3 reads TGTGCCACCAGCAGAGGGGAGGTCCCCTACAATGAGCAGTTCTTC. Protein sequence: CATSRGEVPYNEQFF.